This T cell receptor (beta chain) was retrieved from a study of shared clonotypes between healthy human individuals. Profiled with immunoSEQ multiplex PCR; TCRdb holds only in-frame clones, not every one. The repertoire has about 560,000 clones, 70% to 80% of them found once; the top ten carry about 12%. Germline V gene sequence: CDR1 KGHSH, CDR2 LQKENI. The CDR3 sequence is 13 residues long. Trimming removed 2 bases from V and 5 bases from J, with 7 bases in between. Sequencing input: PBMCs. The receptor's source is a woman in her forties in good health. Some clones in this sample may be carry-over from other donors' samples. The V gene is TRBV18, the J gene TRBJ2-1, with D hard to call. In DNA, the CDR3 is TGTGCCAGCTCACCAATACTCGACAATGAGCAGTTCTTC. This codes for CASSPILDNEQFF. The whole variable domain, remainder taken from reference TRBV18 and TRBJ2-1, is NAGVMQNPRHLVRRRGQEARLRCSPMKGHSHVYWYRQLPEEGLKFMVYLQKENIIDESGMPKERFSAEFPKEGPSILRIQQVVRGDSAAYFCASSPILDNEQFFGPGTRLTVL.